Listed below are T cell receptor beta chains from one sample, sequenced in a study of blood T cell repertoires in COVID-19. The repertoire was sequenced with immunoSEQ multiplex PCR; TCRdb's copy has only in-frame clones and lacks some. This sample has around 180,000 clones, with more than 70% found just once. The sample taken for sequencing was peripheral blood. These receptors originate from a person aged 70 to 85 with COVID-19, enrolled during active disease. The CDR3 runs from the conserved cysteine through the conserved F or W. The order of the fields is clone size, V gene, D gene, J gene, CDR3 protein, CDR3 DNA. D genes are given only for firm matches. Not all rows give a size; the values are once, few, many and, for expanded clones, a class.

abundance: NA
v_gene: TRBV28
d_gene: NA
j_gene: TRBJ1-3
CDR3aa: CASTLSQGGNTIYF
CDR3nt: TGTGCCAGCACTTTGTCACAGGGTGGAAACACCATATATTTT

abundance: NA
v_gene: TRBV15
d_gene: NA
j_gene: TRBJ1-4
CDR3aa: CATSRLRGPNEKLFF
CDR3nt: TGTGCCACCAGCAGACTCAGGGGACCTAATGAAAAACTGTTTTTT

abundance: NA
v_gene: TRBV5-8
d_gene: NA
j_gene: TRBJ2-3
CDR3aa: CASSRDRGTDTQYF
CDR3nt: TGTGCCAGCAGTCGTGATCGGGGGACAGATACGCAGTATTTT

abundance: once
v_gene: TRBV27
d_gene: TRBD1
j_gene: TRBJ1-1
CDR3aa: CASSFQQGVAFF
CDR3nt: TGTGCCAGCAGTTTTCAACAGGGGGTAGCTTTCTTT

abundance: once
v_gene: TRBV3-1/TRBV3-2
d_gene: TRBD2
j_gene: TRBJ2-5
CDR3aa: CASSPTSTSGRGETQYF
CDR3nt: TGTGCCAGCAGCCCTACCTCTACTAGCGGGAGAGGAGAGACCCAGTACTTC

abundance: NA
v_gene: TRBV7-2
d_gene: TRBD2
j_gene: TRBJ2-3
CDR3aa: CASSLGLLAGGTDTQYF
CDR3nt: TGTGCCAGCAGCTTAGGTCTCCTAGCGGGGGGTACAGATACGCAGTATTTT

abundance: NA
v_gene: TRBV19
d_gene: NA
j_gene: TRBJ1-3
CDR3aa: CASSIWQGLSGNTIYF
CDR3nt: TGTGCCAGTAGTATCTGGCAGGGCCTCTCTGGAAACACCATATATTTT

abundance: NA
v_gene: TRBV4-2
d_gene: TRBD1
j_gene: TRBJ1-4
CDR3aa: CASSQADRERDEKLFF
CDR3nt: TGTGCCAGCAGCCAAGCCGACAGGGAAAGAGATGAAAAACTGTTTTTT

abundance: NA
v_gene: TRBV15
d_gene: NA
j_gene: TRBJ2-7
CDR3aa: CATSRDVTRQYF
CDR3nt: TGTGCCACCAGCAGAGATGTGACTAGGCAGTACTTC

abundance: NA
v_gene: TRBV4-2
d_gene: TRBD2
j_gene: TRBJ2-1
CDR3aa: CASSEGTSGSHEQFF
CDR3nt: TGTGCCAGCAGCGAAGGGACTAGCGGGAGCCATGAGCAGTTCTTC

abundance: once
v_gene: TRBV12-3/TRBV12-4
d_gene: TRBD1
j_gene: TRBJ2-3
CDR3aa: CASSRGTKDTQYF
CDR3nt: TGTGCCAGCAGCAGGGGGACAAAAGATACGCAGTATTTT

abundance: NA
v_gene: TRBV27
d_gene: NA
j_gene: TRBJ1-2
CDR3aa: CASSLQGSRGYTF
CDR3nt: TGTGCCAGCAGTCTCCAGGGATCCCGGGGCTACACCTTC

abundance: NA
v_gene: TRBV14
d_gene: NA
j_gene: TRBJ2-5
CDR3aa: CASGKSGLLETQYF
CDR3nt: TGTGCCAGCGGCAAATCAGGGCTATTAGAGACCCAGTACTTC

abundance: NA
v_gene: TRBV4-1
d_gene: NA
j_gene: TRBJ1-4
CDR3aa: CASTTEVRGEKLFF
CDR3nt: TGCGCCAGCACCACCGAAGTAAGAGGTGAAAAACTGTTTTTT

abundance: NA
v_gene: TRBV28
d_gene: TRBD1
j_gene: TRBJ2-7
CDR3aa: CASLQGDPIYEQYF
CDR3nt: TGTGCCAGCTTACAGGGGGACCCAATCTACGAGCAGTACTTC

abundance: NA
v_gene: TRBV5-4
d_gene: NA
j_gene: TRBJ2-6
CDR3aa: CASSLGQVRGANVLTF
CDR3nt: TGTGCCAGCAGCTTGGGACAGGTTCGCGGGGCCAACGTCCTGACTTTC

abundance: NA
v_gene: TRBV6-1
d_gene: NA
j_gene: TRBJ1-1
CDR3aa: CASSDHKNTEAFF
CDR3nt: TGTGCCAGCAGTGACCACAAGAACACTGAAGCTTTCTTT

abundance: few
v_gene: TRBV19
d_gene: NA
j_gene: TRBJ1-5
CDR3aa: CASSMGIYQPQHF
CDR3nt: TGTGCCAGTAGTATGGGCATCTATCAGCCCCAGCATTTT

abundance: once
v_gene: TRBV3-1/TRBV3-2
d_gene: NA
j_gene: TRBJ1-1
CDR3aa: CASSSDGLGEAFF
CDR3nt: TGTGCCAGCAGCTCGGACGGACTGGGTGAAGCTTTCTTT

abundance: NA
v_gene: TRBV6-6
d_gene: NA
j_gene: TRBJ2-1
CDR3aa: CASSYRLVEQFF
CDR3nt: TGTGCCAGCAGTTACAGACTAGTCGAGCAGTTCTTC

abundance: NA
v_gene: TRBV7-8
d_gene: NA
j_gene: TRBJ1-4
CDR3aa: CASSLSTGRNEKLFF
CDR3nt: TGTGCCAGCAGCCTGTCGACAGGCCGCAATGAAAAACTGTTTTTT

abundance: NA
v_gene: TRBV7-8
d_gene: TRBD1
j_gene: TRBJ1-1
CDR3aa: CASHRGGYTEAFF
CDR3nt: TGTGCCAGCCACAGGGGCGGGTACACTGAAGCTTTCTTT